What follows are 7 T cell receptor beta chains derived from one specimen sequenced in a study of shared T cell receptors in the human thymus. This table comes from immunoSEQ multiplex PCR, and its TCRdb copy is limited to in-frame clones, with some not included. The profile covers 650,000 to 950,000 clones, with approximately 85% appearing a single time and 0.0095% to 0.011% taken by the ten largest. Separately, the same data were catalogued under a study of human thymus T cells.

Specimen: thymocytes. The receptors here all came from a girl under three years old with a congenital heart defect.

The chain couples TRBV15 to TRBJ2-3, with TRBD1 matching over 10 bases. The length of the CDR3 is 14 residues. Germline V gene sequence: CDR1 LNHNV, CDR2 YYDKDF (reference sequence). V dropped 6 bases and J dropped 8; count of bases not matched to a gene: 8. The CDR3 nucleotides read TGTGCCACCAGATGGGACAGGGGCCCGCCTACGCAGTATTTT. As protein: CATRWDRGPPTQYF.

This clone was detected only a few times. V usage is TRBV6-5 and J usage is TRBJ1-5; D remains unclear. The CDR3 is 15 amino acids. Per germline, CDR1 MNHEY and CDR2 SVGAGI. The V end was cut by 0 bases, the J end by 0 bases, with 6 bases between. CDR3 DNA: TGTGCCAGCAGTTACTCGCGGTATAGCAATCAGCCCCAGCATTTT. It is translated as CASSYSRYSNQPQHF.

The chain joins TRBV10-2 to TRBJ2-5, with 7 bases that match TRBD2. CDR1 is WSHSY and CDR2 is SAAADI in the germline V gene. With 8 bases clipped from V and 0 bases from J, the junction kept 6 bases outside the gene matches. This CDR3 has 14 amino acids. The CDR3 here is CASGASGNQETQYF. The CDR3, as DNA: TGCGCCAGCGGAGCTAGCGGTAACCAAGAGACCCAGTACTTC.

V is TRBV15 and J is TRBJ2-7; D is ambiguous. CDR3 length equals 15 residues. The V and J ends lost 0 bases and 1 base respectively, with 10 bases between them. From germline, CDR1 is LNHNV and CDR2 YYDKDF (reference sequence). This chain's CDR3 is CATSRDLARSYEQYF. The CDR3 nucleotides are TGTGCCACCAGCAGAGATCTCGCCAGGTCCTACGAGCAGTACTTC.

This clone was seen only once. V is TRBV6-4 and J is TRBJ2-1; D is unclear. The CDR3 loop spans 13 amino acids. Between the trimmed V and J ends, which lost 2 bases and 6 bases, there was a span of 8 bases. Looked up from germline, CDR1 is MRHNA and CDR2 is SNTAGT. This CDR3 reads CASSDAGTNEQFF. CDR3 in DNA: TGTGCCAGCAGTGACGCAGGAACCAATGAGCAGTTCTTC.

The rearrangement uses TRBV29-1 and TRBJ2-3, with TRBD1 matching over 8 bases. This CDR3 region has 17 residues. Germline V gene data show CDR1 as SQVTM and CDR2 as ANQGSEA. With 8 bases clipped from V and 2 bases from J, the junction kept 18 bases outside the gene matches. The CDR3 nucleotides read TGCAGCTGTACGGTCCTAGCCCAGGGGGCCTTCACAGATACGCAGTATTTT. Its protein product is CSCTVLAQGAFTDTQYF.

This chain uses TRBV6-1 with TRBJ2-7; 13 bases map to TRBD2. J lost 6 bases, V lost 1 base, and 6 bases had no gene match. The V gene's germline CDR1 is MNHNS and CDR2 SASEGT. CDR3 length equals 16 residues. The CDR3 nucleotides are TGTGCCAGCAGTGAAGAAGGACTAGCGGGGGCCTGCGAGCAGTACTTC. Amino acids: CASSEEGLAGACEQYF.